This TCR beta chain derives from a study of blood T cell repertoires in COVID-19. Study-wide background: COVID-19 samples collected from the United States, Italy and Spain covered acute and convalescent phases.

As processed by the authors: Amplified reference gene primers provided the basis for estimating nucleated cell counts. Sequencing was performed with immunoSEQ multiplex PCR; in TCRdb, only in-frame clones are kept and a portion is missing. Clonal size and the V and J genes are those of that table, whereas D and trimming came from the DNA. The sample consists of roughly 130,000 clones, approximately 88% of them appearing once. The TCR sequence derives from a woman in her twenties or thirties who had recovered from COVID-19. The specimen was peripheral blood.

This CDR3 is CASSIRDRPGYTF. As DNA, the CDR3 is TGTGCCAGCAGTATCCGGGACAGGCCCGGCTACACCTTC. The V call is TRBV12-3 or TRBV12-4, the J call TRBJ1-2, with 8 bases that match TRBD1. The V segment lost 5 bases and the J segment 8 bases; nucleotides outside the gene matches: 7. This CDR3 comprises 13 residues.